Listed below are T cell receptor beta chains from one sample, sequenced in a study of blood T cell repertoires in COVID-19. Sequencing was performed with immunoSEQ multiplex PCR; in TCRdb, only in-frame clones are kept and a portion is missing. Here the sample spans some 170,000 clones, roughly 85% being singletons. Source material: PBMCs or T cells enriched from blood (not recorded which). These TCRs come from a man aged 35-49 years who had recovered from COVID-19. Both conserved end residues are part of each CDR3. The order of the fields is clone size, V gene, D gene, CDR3 length, J gene, CDR3 protein, CDR3 DNA. D genes are given only for firm matches. Some rows mark clone size as missing; the rest say once, few, many or name a class of expanded clone.

clone size: .
V gene: TRBV15
D gene: TRBD1
CDR3 length: 15
J gene: TRBJ1-1
CDR3 protein: CATSSVTGRNTEAFF
CDR3 DNA: TGTGCCACCAGCAGTGTGACAGGGAGGAACACTGAAGCTTTCTTT

clone size: .
V gene: TRBV11-1
D gene: .
CDR3 length: 14
J gene: TRBJ1-2
CDR3 protein: CASSRRQGGYGYTF
CDR3 DNA: TGTGCCAGCAGCCGACGTCAGGGAGGCTATGGCTACACCTTC

clone size: .
V gene: TRBV7-8
D gene: TRBD1
CDR3 length: 18
J gene: TRBJ1-5
CDR3 protein: CASSLAGGRGANNQPQHF
CDR3 DNA: TGTGCCAGCAGCTTAGCCGGTGGCAGGGGGGCCAACAATCAGCCCCAGCATTTT

clone size: .
V gene: TRBV3-1/TRBV3-2
D gene: TRBD1
CDR3 length: 18
J gene: TRBJ1-2
CDR3 protein: CASSQARTGRSFGYGYTF
CDR3 DNA: TGTGCCAGCAGCCAAGCCAGGACAGGGAGGTCTTTTGGCTATGGCTACACCTTC

clone size: .
V gene: TRBV7-8
D gene: .
CDR3 length: 14
J gene: TRBJ2-2
CDR3 protein: CASSLGGGYGELFF
CDR3 DNA: TGTGCCAGCAGCTTGGGTGGAGGGTACGGGGAGCTGTTTTTT

clone size: .
V gene: TRBV7-2
D gene: .
CDR3 length: 14
J gene: TRBJ1-5
CDR3 protein: CASSPQGGNQPQHF
CDR3 DNA: TGTGCCAGCAGCCCCCAGGGTGGCAATCAGCCCCAGCATTTT

clone size: few
V gene: TRBV6-5
D gene: TRBD1
CDR3 length: 15
J gene: TRBJ2-2
CDR3 protein: CASSSDRGRAGELFF
CDR3 DNA: TGTGCCAGTAGTTCGGACAGGGGGCGAGCCGGGGAGCTGTTTTTT

clone size: .
V gene: TRBV7-2
D gene: .
CDR3 length: 14
J gene: TRBJ1-2
CDR3 protein: CASSFDRQNYGYTF
CDR3 DNA: TGTGCCAGCAGCTTCGACCGACAGAACTATGGCTACACCTTC

clone size: .
V gene: TRBV19
D gene: .
CDR3 length: 15
J gene: TRBJ2-1
CDR3 protein: CASSLLGSGVNEQFF
CDR3 DNA: TGTGCCAGTAGTTTGCTGGGGTCAGGGGTCAATGAGCAGTTCTTC

clone size: .
V gene: TRBV5-1
D gene: .
CDR3 length: 14
J gene: TRBJ2-7
CDR3 protein: CASSLTTATYEQYF
CDR3 DNA: TGCGCCAGCAGCTTGACGACAGCAACCTACGAGCAGTACTTC

clone size: .
V gene: TRBV7-9
D gene: .
CDR3 length: 17
J gene: TRBJ1-3
CDR3 protein: CASSPSPNRSSGNTIYF
CDR3 DNA: TGTGCCAGCAGCCCCTCCCCTAACAGAAGCTCTGGAAACACCATATATTTT

clone size: .
V gene: TRBV2
D gene: TRBD1
CDR3 length: 15
J gene: TRBJ2-7
CDR3 protein: CASSQGQDREYEQYF
CDR3 DNA: TGTGCCAGCAGCCAAGGACAGGACCGGGAATACGAGCAGTACTTC

clone size: once
V gene: TRBV5-1
D gene: TRBD1
CDR3 length: 14
J gene: TRBJ1-6
CDR3 protein: CASSKDRGDSPLHF
CDR3 DNA: TGCGCCAGCAGCAAGGACAGGGGCGACTCACCCCTCCACTTT

clone size: few
V gene: TRBV25-1
D gene: .
CDR3 length: 13
J gene: TRBJ2-7
CDR3 protein: CASSEPNRAEQYF
CDR3 DNA: TGTGCCAGCAGTGAACCGAACAGGGCCGAGCAGTACTTC

clone size: .
V gene: TRBV21-1
D gene: .
CDR3 length: 14
J gene: TRBJ2-1
CDR3 protein: CASSSSSRYNEQFF
CDR3 DNA: TGTGCCAGCAGCAGCTCTAGCAGGTACAATGAGCAGTTCTTC

clone size: .
V gene: TRBV30
D gene: TRBD1
CDR3 length: 15
J gene: TRBJ1-4
CDR3 protein: CAWSPLKTGAQKLFF
CDR3 DNA: TGTGCCTGGAGTCCGCTCAAGACAGGGGCTCAAAAACTGTTTTTT

clone size: .
V gene: TRBV7-8
D gene: .
CDR3 length: 13
J gene: TRBJ2-7
CDR3 protein: CASSLGRTYEQYF
CDR3 DNA: TGTGCCAGCAGCTTAGGCAGAACCTACGAGCAGTACTTC

clone size: .
V gene: TRBV6-5
D gene: .
CDR3 length: 12
J gene: TRBJ2-7
CDR3 protein: CASALRGGEQYF
CDR3 DNA: TGTGCCAGCGCCTTGCGGGGAGGCGAGCAGTACTTC

clone size: .
V gene: TRBV28
D gene: TRBD2
CDR3 length: 16
J gene: TRBJ2-7
CDR3 protein: CASALTHSGSSYEQYF
CDR3 DNA: TGTGCCAGCGCCCTGACCCATAGCGGGAGCTCCTACGAGCAGTACTTC

clone size: .
V gene: TRBV25-1
D gene: TRBD2
CDR3 length: 17
J gene: TRBJ2-1
CDR3 protein: CASSEATGTSVYNEQFF
CDR3 DNA: TGTGCCAGCAGTGAGGCCACCGGGACTAGTGTCTACAATGAGCAGTTCTTC

clone size: .
V gene: TRBV29-1
D gene: TRBD1
CDR3 length: 15
J gene: TRBJ2-1
CDR3 protein: CSVLHRDRGDNEQFF
CDR3 DNA: TGCAGCGTTCTTCACCGGGACAGGGGTGACAATGAGCAGTTCTTC

clone size: .
V gene: TRBV30
D gene: .
CDR3 length: 14
J gene: TRBJ2-7
CDR3 protein: CAWRHTPGINEQYF
CDR3 DNA: TGTGCCTGGAGACACACACCAGGGATTAACGAGCAGTACTTC

clone size: .
V gene: TRBV7-9
D gene: .
CDR3 length: 12
J gene: TRBJ1-2
CDR3 protein: CASSSGSNGYTF
CDR3 DNA: TGTGCCAGCAGCTCCGGGAGCAATGGCTACACCTTC

clone size: .
V gene: TRBV6-5
D gene: .
CDR3 length: 13
J gene: TRBJ2-7
CDR3 protein: CASSSTATYEQYF
CDR3 DNA: TGTGCCAGCAGTTCCACAGCTACCTACGAGCAGTACTTC

clone size: .
V gene: TRBV29-1
D gene: .
CDR3 length: 13
J gene: TRBJ1-2
CDR3 protein: CSVSYPNSYGYTF
CDR3 DNA: TGCAGCGTCTCCTATCCGAACTCCTATGGCTACACCTTC

clone size: once
V gene: TRBV4-2
D gene: .
CDR3 length: 16
J gene: TRBJ1-2
CDR3 protein: CASSQWSGGAFRGYTF
CDR3 DNA: TGTGCCAGCAGCCAATGGTCGGGGGGCGCATTTAGAGGCTACACCTTC

clone size: .
V gene: TRBV5-6
D gene: .
CDR3 length: 14
J gene: TRBJ2-5
CDR3 protein: CASSLFGREETQYF
CDR3 DNA: TGTGCCAGCAGCTTGTTCGGCAGGGAAGAGACCCAGTACTTC

clone size: .
V gene: TRBV28
D gene: .
CDR3 length: 13
J gene: TRBJ2-7
CDR3 protein: CASSQLAPLAQYF
CDR3 DNA: TGTGCCAGCAGTCAACTAGCCCCCCTAGCGCAGTACTTC

clone size: few
V gene: TRBV19
D gene: .
CDR3 length: 16
J gene: TRBJ2-2
CDR3 protein: CASSIGGIGGTGELFF
CDR3 DNA: TGTGCCAGTAGTATAGGAGGGATCGGGGGAACCGGGGAGCTGTTTTTT

clone size: .
V gene: TRBV7-2
D gene: .
CDR3 length: 13
J gene: TRBJ2-1
CDR3 protein: CASSGAYYNEQFF
CDR3 DNA: TGTGCCAGCAGCGGGGCTTACTACAATGAGCAGTTCTTC

clone size: .
V gene: TRBV7-2
D gene: TRBD2
CDR3 length: 15
J gene: TRBJ2-7
CDR3 protein: CASSPMGGFVYEQYF
CDR3 DNA: TGTGCCAGCAGCCCGATGGGGGGGTTCGTATACGAGCAGTACTTC

clone size: once
V gene: TRBV2
D gene: .
CDR3 length: 15
J gene: TRBJ2-2
CDR3 protein: CASSESGSYTGELFF
CDR3 DNA: TGTGCCAGCAGTGAGAGCGGCAGTTACACCGGGGAGCTGTTTTTT

clone size: .
V gene: TRBV6-5
D gene: TRBD2
CDR3 length: 15
J gene: TRBJ2-7
CDR3 protein: CASSRTSGHTYEQYF
CDR3 DNA: TGTGCCAGCAGTCGGACTAGCGGCCATACCTACGAGCAGTACTTC

clone size: .
V gene: TRBV15
D gene: TRBD1
CDR3 length: 16
J gene: TRBJ1-5
CDR3 protein: CATSRGQGIINQPQHF
CDR3 DNA: TGTGCCACCAGCAGAGGACAGGGCATTATCAATCAGCCCCAGCATTTT

clone size: .
V gene: TRBV5-6
D gene: .
CDR3 length: 13
J gene: TRBJ1-3
CDR3 protein: CASSLGAGNTIYF
CDR3 DNA: TGTGCCAGCAGCTTGGGCGCTGGAAACACCATATATTTT

clone size: .
V gene: TRBV30
D gene: .
CDR3 length: 14
J gene: TRBJ1-5
CDR3 protein: CAWSVGPGMKPQHF
CDR3 DNA: TGTGCCTGGAGTGTAGGGCCGGGGATGAAGCCCCAGCATTTT

clone size: .
V gene: TRBV12-5
D gene: .
CDR3 length: 13
J gene: TRBJ2-2
CDR3 protein: CASGLVRTGELFF
CDR3 DNA: TGTGCTAGTGGTTTGGTGAGGACCGGGGAGCTGTTTTTT

clone size: .
V gene: TRBV12-5
D gene: TRBD1
CDR3 length: 15
J gene: TRBJ1-1
CDR3 protein: CASAGHRGMNTEAFF
CDR3 DNA: TGTGCTAGTGCCGGCCACAGGGGGATGAACACTGAAGCTTTCTTT

clone size: .
V gene: TRBV7-2
D gene: .
CDR3 length: 19
J gene: TRBJ1-3
CDR3 protein: CASSSLAQVQVNSGNTIYF
CDR3 DNA: TGTGCCAGCAGCTCCCTCGCCCAAGTTCAGGTTAACTCTGGAAACACCATATATTTT

clone size: .
V gene: TRBV27
D gene: .
CDR3 length: 13
J gene: TRBJ2-7
CDR3 protein: CASSSLQRGEQYF
CDR3 DNA: TGTGCCAGCAGTTCCCTACAAAGGGGGGAGCAGTACTTC

clone size: few
V gene: TRBV6-5
D gene: TRBD1
CDR3 length: 15
J gene: TRBJ1-6
CDR3 protein: CASSYSNRGDSPLHF
CDR3 DNA: TGTGCCAGCAGTTACTCGAACAGGGGGGATTCACCCCTCCACTTT

clone size: .
V gene: TRBV7-2
D gene: TRBD1
CDR3 length: 14
J gene: TRBJ2-5
CDR3 protein: CASSSRTGLGTQYF
CDR3 DNA: TGTGCCAGCAGCTCCCGGACAGGCCTTGGGACCCAGTACTTC